Listed here are 23 T cell receptor beta chains from one sample, sequenced in a study of blood T cells in healthy people across ages. A second PCR, run for roughly 6 to 11 cycles, used a sample-barcoded 5' primer plus a J-beta primer mix. TCRdb used MiXCR to reprocess the 5' RACE reads, holding one entry per CDR3 protein. The table records fewer than 700,000 distinct CDR3 sequences, roughly 43% of them present only once. Sequenced sample: blood. These receptor sequences come from an older man in good health.

With regard to this clonotype: A single base separates this from a much larger clone, so it may be a read error. The chain joins TRBV3-1 to TRBJ2-1; D is undetermined. This CDR3 comprises 14 residues. The V and J ends lost 1 base and 5 bases respectively, with 9 bases between them. Germline V CDR1 and CDR2: LGHDT, YNNKEL (reference sequence). The CDR3 region has the DNA TGTGCCAGCAGCCAAGCGATAATTAACAATGAGCAGTTCTTC. Encoded protein: CASSQAIINNEQFF.

This clonotype came up many times. The V call is TRBV7-2, the J call TRBJ2-3; 8 bases are a match to TRBD2. The CDR3 totals 15 residues. Unmatched junction bases numbered 2, after V lost 2 bases and J lost 1 base. Per the germline V gene, CDR1 is SGHTA and CDR2 is FQGNSA. Written as DNA, the CDR3 is TGTGCCAGCAGCTTACGGCGGGGGGGCACAGATACGCAGTATTTT. Its protein product is CASSLRRGGTDTQYF.

This clonotype appeared many times. The J gene is TRBJ2-7, the V gene TRBV25-1, with 13 bases aligning to TRBD2. CDR3 length equals 17 residues. Germline CDR1 is MGHDK and CDR2 is SYGVNS. V lost 3 bases to trimming and J lost 6 bases; unmatched junction nucleotides: 11. The CDR3 is CASSDDGTSGKISEQYF. Written as DNA, the CDR3 is TGTGCCAGCAGTGATGACGGGACTAGCGGGAAGATCTCCGAGCAGTACTTC.

The CDR3 DNA is TGCAGTGCCCCCAAAGCGGGAAGGGTCGGCAATGAGCAGTTCTTC. The encoded protein is CSAPKAGRVGNEQFF. This chain uses TRBV20-1 with TRBJ2-1; TRBD2 agrees at 7 bases. Germline CDR1 DFQATT, CDR2 SNEGSKA (reference sequence). CDR3 length equals 15 residues. With 6 bases clipped from V and 6 bases from J, the junction kept 14 bases outside the gene matches.

This clonotype was found a few times. The chain combines TRBV25-1 with TRBJ2-7; possible D gene TRBD1, 6 bases. The V end was cut by 5 bases, the J end by 2 bases, with 13 bases between. The CDR3 is made up of 14 amino acids. CDR1 and CDR2 (germline): MGHDK, SYGVNS. The CDR3 DNA sequence: TGTGCCAGCAGTTGGCAGGGGCGCCCCTACGAGCAGTACTTC. Translating it yields CASSWQGRPYEQYF.

In this sample, this clonotype turned up a few times. The chain recombines TRBV29-1 with TRBJ1-3; no definite D call. Germline V gene sequence: CDR1 SQVTM, CDR2 ANQGSEA. Trimming removed 6 bases at V and 6 bases at J, with 9 bases between. The CDR3 has 11 amino acids. In DNA, the CDR3 is TGCAGCGTCGAAAGAGTAAACACCATATATTTT. Amino acids: CSVERVNTIYF.

This clonotype was recorded at least ten times. The J gene is TRBJ2-7, the V gene TRBV25-1, with D perhaps assigned TRBD1 or TRBD2 (7 bases each). The V gene lost 6 bases and the J gene lost 4 bases, with 22 bases spanning the gap. There are 16 residues in the CDR3. Germline lookup yields CDR1 MGHDK and CDR2 SYGVNS. The DNA for the CDR3 is TGTGCCAGCAGGTCAGGGGGGGGGCCAGCCTCTTACGAGCAGTACTTC. Its protein product is CASRSGGGPASYEQYF.

The sample holds a few counts of this clonotype. This chain links TRBV20-1 with TRBJ2-4; 7 nucleotides align to TRBD1. This CDR3 comprises 16 residues. J gave up 2 bases and V 3 bases, and 10 bases lay outside the gene matches. Germline V lookup: CDR1 DFQATT, CDR2 SNEGSKA (reference sequence). This CDR3 is CSARDDRVLSKNIQYF. CDR3 sequence (DNA): TGCAGTGCTAGGGATGACAGGGTGCTATCCAAAAACATTCAGTACTTC.

This clonotype was seen more than once but under ten times. This chain uses TRBV28 with TRBJ2-5; D gene unclear. This CDR3 region has 14 residues. Trimming stripped 3 bases from V and 2 bases from J, with 10 bases between. Germline CDR1 and CDR2: MDHEN and SYDVKM. CDR3 sequence (DNA): TGTGCCAGCAGTTTTGGGTCGCAACAAGAGACCCAGTACTTC. Residues: CASSFGSQQETQYF.

This clonotype was recorded a few times. The CDR3 is CASSLVGTAGEQYF. The DNA of the CDR3 is TGTGCCAGCAGCTTAGTGGGGACGGCCGGCGAGCAGTACTTC. The chain recombines TRBV7-2 with TRBJ2-7; possibly TRBD1 or TRBD2 for D (5 bases each). Trimming took off 1 base at V and 6 bases at J, with 13 bases between the two ends. The germline gives CDR1 SGHTA, CDR2 FQGNSA. This CDR3 has 14 amino acids.

This clonotype occurred a few times. The rearrangement uses TRBV4-1 and TRBJ1-2; D is possibly TRBD1 (5 bases). The V end was cut by 0 bases, the J end by 7 bases, with 12 bases between. The CDR3 is 14 residues long. Per the germline V gene, CDR1 is MGHRA and CDR2 is YSYEKL. The CDR3 DNA follows: TGCGCCAGCAGCCAAGAAGGGGTAAAGGGTGGCTACACCTTC. It yields the protein CASSQEGVKGGYTF.

This clonotype was recorded many times. The chain carries TRBV7-9 and TRBJ2-1; D gene uncertain. The ends were cut back, 1 base at V and 0 bases at J, with 16 bases in the middle. There are 18 residues in the CDR3. Germline values: CDR1 SEHNR, CDR2 FQNEAQ (reference sequence). The CDR3: CASSLDRVFALSYNEQFF. CDR3 in DNA: TGTGCCAGCAGCTTAGACAGAGTGTTTGCCCTCTCCTACAATGAGCAGTTCTTC.

This clonotype was picked up many times. The chain is built from TRBV29-1 and TRBJ2-7; 11 bases map to TRBD2. The ends lost 7 bases at V and 3 bases at J; junction bases unmatched: 5. The CDR3 spans 13 residues. Per the germline V gene, CDR1 is SQVTM and CDR2 is ANQGSEA. CDR3 loop: CSGTSGGSYEQYF. For the CDR3, the DNA is TGCAGCGGCACTAGCGGGGGAAGCTACGAGCAGTACTTC.

This clonotype was seen many times. The rearrangement joins TRBV6-2 or TRBV6-3 to TRBJ2-5; D gene ambiguous. The germline V gene encodes CDR1 MNHEY and CDR2 SVGEGT. The CDR3 is 14 residues long. V lost 6 bases and J 5 bases, leaving 16 bases between the germline ends. In DNA, the CDR3 is TGTGCCAGCAGAGCCGACCCCGCACGGGAGACCCAGTACTTC. This codes for CASRADPARETQYF.

The V and J genes are TRBV7-9 and TRBJ1-4; D may be TRBD1 (5 bases). V was pared by 11 bases and J by 0 bases, with 19 bases between. Germline CDR1 is SEHNR and CDR2 is FQNEAQ (reference sequence). This CDR3 is 16 amino acids long. CDR3: CAGTTGRRTTNEKLFF. The CDR3 DNA reads as TGTGCCGGGACCACGGGTCGGAGAACAACTAATGAAAAACTGTTTTTT. Full variable domain (remainder filled in from reference TRBV7-9 and TRBJ1-4): DTGVSQNPRHKITKRGQNVTFRCDPISEHNRLYWYRQTLGQGPEFLTYFQNEAQLEKSRLLSDRFSAERPKGSFSTLEIQRTEQGDSAMYLCAGTTGRRTTNEKLFFGSGTQLSVL.

V is TRBV29-1 and J is TRBJ2-7; possibly TRBD1 or TRBD2 for D (5 bases each). The length of the CDR3 is 17 residues. Germline V gene lookup returns CDR1 SQVTM and CDR2 ANQGSEA. Trimming stripped 1 base from V and 3 bases from J, with 22 bases between. CDR3 DNA: TGCAGCGTTGAAGCCTCGCTCAAGGGCCGGGACCTCTACGAGCAGTACTTC. Its protein product is CSVEASLKGRDLYEQYF.

The CDR3 here is CASSPEGTGRLKNNSPLHF. CDR3 coding DNA: TGTGCCAGCTCACCGGAGGGGACAGGGCGTCTGAAGAATAATTCACCCCTCCACTTT. The chain has TRBV18 and TRBJ1-6; 9 bases line up with TRBD1. Germline assignment: CDR1 KGHSH and CDR2 LQKENI. The V gene end was trimmed by 3 bases and the J gene end by 5 bases; junction bases not matched to a gene: 14. This CDR3 region has 19 residues.

This clonotype is a singleton in its sample. This sequence joins TRBV3-1 and TRBJ2-1; D is possibly TRBD1 or TRBD2 (6 bases each). Germline V gives CDR1 LGHDT, CDR2 YNNKEL (reference sequence). The CDR3 has 18 residues. V shed 7 bases and J shed 0 bases, with 22 bases lying between them. The CDR3 protein is CASTPGGRVWSSYNEQFF. The CDR3 nucleotides are TGTGCCAGCACGCCCGGGGGCCGGGTTTGGAGCTCCTACAATGAGCAGTTCTTC.

This clonotype has a handful of counts. This chain links TRBV7-9 with TRBJ2-1, with TRBD2 identical over 14 bases. The CDR3 spans 17 residues. Trimming took 5 bases from V and 7 from J; bases not matched to a gene: 10. Looked up from germline, CDR1 is SEHNR and CDR2 is FQNEAQ (reference sequence). CDR3 amino acids: CASSPQAGTSGGNEQFF. The CDR3 DNA follows: TGTGCCAGCAGCCCGCAAGCCGGGACTAGCGGGGGTAATGAGCAGTTCTTC.

The chain uses TRBV20-1 and TRBJ2-1, with D perhaps matching TRBD2 (5 bases). Germline CDR1 and CDR2: DFQATT and SNEGSKA (reference sequence). The CDR3 has 13 residues. V lost 4 bases, J lost 5 bases, and 12 bases lay in between. CDR3 DNA sequence: TGCAGTGCTATCCGGACTGCGAACAATGAGCAGTTCTTC. It is translated as CSAIRTANNEQFF.

This clonotype was found a few times. The V and J genes are TRBV12-3 or TRBV12-4 and TRBJ2-3; D is uncertain. Trimming shortened V by 1 base and J by 5 bases, and 13 bases separated the two germline ends. This CDR3 comprises 15 residues. Here the CDR3 reads CASSLGRPRGDTQYF. The CDR3 region has the DNA TGTGCCAGCAGTTTAGGCAGACCCCGCGGAGATACGCAGTATTTT.

This chain connects TRBV28 to TRBJ1-6; a weak D match, TRBD1 (5 bases). Trimming removed 5 bases from V and 5 bases from J, with 16 bases in between. Germline V lookup: CDR1 MDHEN, CDR2 SYDVKM. This CDR3 contains 16 residues. DNA for the CDR3: TGTGCCAGCAGTCAAATAGGACACGGAGATAATTCACCCCTCCACTTT. It yields the protein CASSQIGHGDNSPLHF.

V and J are TRBV25-1 and TRBJ2-6, with a tentative D call TRBD1 (5 bases). V was pared by 4 bases and J by 0 bases, with 19 bases between. CDR1 and CDR2 from the germline V gene are MGHDK and SYGVNS. The CDR3 loop spans 19 amino acids. The CDR3 is CASSGGQFPLGSGANVLTF. The CDR3 DNA reads TGTGCCAGCAGTGGGGGCCAGTTCCCGTTAGGCTCTGGGGCCAACGTCCTGACTTTC.